This is a list of T cell receptor beta chains from one sample in a study of blood T cell repertoires in COVID-19. Repertoires were generated with immunoSEQ multiplex PCR, while TCRdb's copy carries only in-frame clones and drops some. The table has hundreds of thousands of clones, 87% seen once. The source material was PBMCs or T cells enriched from blood (not recorded which). The receptors here all came from a woman in her 40s who had recovered from COVID-19. The CDR3 runs from the conserved cysteine through the conserved F or W. The D gene is left open where the match is weak.

D: TRBD2; V: TRBV7-9; CDR3: CASSKTSGREETQYF
D: TRBD1; V: TRBV12-3/TRBV12-4; CDR3: CASSQGQGKTQYF
D: -; V: TRBV4-1; CDR3: CASSQTRAGNTIYF
D: -; V: TRBV27; CDR3: CASSLSEGASGVYGYTF
D: -; V: TRBV6-2/TRBV6-3; CDR3: CASSYRLVSEQFF
D: -; V: TRBV7-3; CDR3: CASSTDSQRFSNQPQHF
D: TRBD1; V: TRBV7-8; CDR3: CASSLGQGGTGELFF
D: -; V: TRBV10-3; CDR3: CAISAAANYNEQFF
D: -; V: TRBV5-1; CDR3: CASSLARDTSTDTQYF
D: -; V: TRBV5-1; CDR3: CASSGFGGGSSYEQYF
D: TRBD1; V: TRBV18; CDR3: CASSPRTGGRNEQFF
D: -; V: TRBV7-8; CDR3: CASSLAYRMTEAFF
D: TRBD2; V: TRBV7-2; CDR3: CASSNPGLAGGSGTQYF
D: -; V: TRBV7-9; CDR3: CASSLYTGFKDTQYF
D: TRBD1; V: TRBV19; CDR3: CASSTAGTGNYGYTF
D: -; V: TRBV6-1; CDR3: CASSEKGPDWSLHF
D: -; V: TRBV19; CDR3: CASSTQVHQPQHF
D: -; V: TRBV28; CDR3: CASSFQGWKDGYTF
D: -; V: TRBV10-2; CDR3: CASRGQIYEQYF
D: TRBD2; V: TRBV5-6; CDR3: CASSPSGSGRIGELFF
D: -; V: TRBV6-1; CDR3: CASSEGSYGYTF
D: TRBD1; V: TRBV28; CDR3: CASSWTGGIYEAFF
D: -; V: TRBV25-1; CDR3: CASRSSYNSPLHF
D: -; V: TRBV11-2; CDR3: CASSLDPSNEQFF
D: TRBD2; V: TRBV7-9; CDR3: CASSLTSAGNEQFF
D: -; V: TRBV7-2; CDR3: CASSLQIRGEAFF
D: -; V: TRBV11-2; CDR3: CASSLQGYGYTF
D: -; V: TRBV6-5; CDR3: CASSYDGGDSPLHF
D: -; V: TRBV7-2; CDR3: CASSLERMVTDTQYF
D: TRBD2; V: TRBV3-1/TRBV3-2; CDR3: CASSQDPRWTSGKETQYF
D: -; V: TRBV27; CDR3: CASSLTRGQETQYF
D: -; V: TRBV4-3; CDR3: CASSQTPRATNEKLFF
D: TRBD2; V: TRBV7-2; CDR3: CASSLVQLAGGGILYF
D: -; V: TRBV21-1; CDR3: CASTGVMNSPLHF
D: -; V: TRBV25-1; CDR3: CASSWGLRQETQYF
D: -; V: TRBV28; CDR3: CASSPAFAGGYEQYF